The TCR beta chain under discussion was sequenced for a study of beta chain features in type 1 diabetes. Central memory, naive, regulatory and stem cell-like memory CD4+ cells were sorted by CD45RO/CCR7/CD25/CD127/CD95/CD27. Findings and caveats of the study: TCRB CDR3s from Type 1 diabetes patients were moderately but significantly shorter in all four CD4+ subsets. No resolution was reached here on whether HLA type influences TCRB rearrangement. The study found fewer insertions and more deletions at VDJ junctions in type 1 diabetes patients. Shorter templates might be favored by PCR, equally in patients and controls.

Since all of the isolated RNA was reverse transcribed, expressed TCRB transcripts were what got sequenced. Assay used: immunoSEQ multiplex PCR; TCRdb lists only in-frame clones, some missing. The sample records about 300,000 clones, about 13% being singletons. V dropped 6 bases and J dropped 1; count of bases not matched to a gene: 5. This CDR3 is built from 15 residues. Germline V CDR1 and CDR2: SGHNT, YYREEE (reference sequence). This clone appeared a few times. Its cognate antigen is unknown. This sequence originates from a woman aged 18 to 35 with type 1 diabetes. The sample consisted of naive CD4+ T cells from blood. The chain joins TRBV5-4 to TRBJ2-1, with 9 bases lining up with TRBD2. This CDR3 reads CASTWSGRSYNEQFF. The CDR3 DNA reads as TGTGCCAGCACCTGGAGCGGGAGGTCCTACAATGAGCAGTTCTTC.